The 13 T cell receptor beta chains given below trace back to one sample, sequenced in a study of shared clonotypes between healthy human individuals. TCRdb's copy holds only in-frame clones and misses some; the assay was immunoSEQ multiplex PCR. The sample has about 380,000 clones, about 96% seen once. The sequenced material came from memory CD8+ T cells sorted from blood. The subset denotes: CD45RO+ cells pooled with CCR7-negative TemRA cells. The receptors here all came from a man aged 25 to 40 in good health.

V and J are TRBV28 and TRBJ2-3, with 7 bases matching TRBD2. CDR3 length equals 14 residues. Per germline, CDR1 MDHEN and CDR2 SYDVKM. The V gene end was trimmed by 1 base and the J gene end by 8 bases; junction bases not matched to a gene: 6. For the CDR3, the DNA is TGTGCCAGCAGTTTATCGGGAGGACACCGTACGCAGTATTTT. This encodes CASSLSGGHRTQYF. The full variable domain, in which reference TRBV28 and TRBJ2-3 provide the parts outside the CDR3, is DVKVTQSSRYLVKRTGEKVFLECVQDMDHENMFWYRQDPGLGLRLIYFSYDVKMKEKGDIPEGYSVSREKKERFSLILESASTNQTSMYLCASSLSGGHRTQYFGPGTRLTVL.

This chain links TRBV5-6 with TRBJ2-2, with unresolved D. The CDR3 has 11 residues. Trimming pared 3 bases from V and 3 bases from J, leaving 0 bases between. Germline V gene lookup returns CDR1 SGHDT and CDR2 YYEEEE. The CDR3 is CASSYTGELFF. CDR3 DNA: TGTGCCAGCAGCTACACCGGGGAGCTGTTTTTT.

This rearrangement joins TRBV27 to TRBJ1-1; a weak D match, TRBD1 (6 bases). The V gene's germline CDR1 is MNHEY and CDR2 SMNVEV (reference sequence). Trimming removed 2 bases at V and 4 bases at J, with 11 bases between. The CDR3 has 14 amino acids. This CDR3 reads CASSLRGGGTEAFF. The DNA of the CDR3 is TGTGCCAGCAGTTTACGGGGAGGGGGCACTGAAGCTTTCTTT.

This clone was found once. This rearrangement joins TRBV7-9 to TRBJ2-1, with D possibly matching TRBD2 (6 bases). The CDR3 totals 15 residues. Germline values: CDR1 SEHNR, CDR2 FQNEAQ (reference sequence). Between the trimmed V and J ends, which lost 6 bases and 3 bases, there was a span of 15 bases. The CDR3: CASSRGETIYNEQFF. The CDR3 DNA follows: TGTGCCAGCAGTCGCGGGGAAACGATCTACAATGAGCAGTTCTTC. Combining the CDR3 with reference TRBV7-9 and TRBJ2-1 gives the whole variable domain DTGVSQNPRHKITKRGQNVTFRCDPISEHNRLYWYRQTLGQGPEFLTYFQNEAQLEKSRLLSDRFSAERPKGSFSTLEIQRTEQGDSAMYLCASSRGETIYNEQFFGPGTRLTVL.

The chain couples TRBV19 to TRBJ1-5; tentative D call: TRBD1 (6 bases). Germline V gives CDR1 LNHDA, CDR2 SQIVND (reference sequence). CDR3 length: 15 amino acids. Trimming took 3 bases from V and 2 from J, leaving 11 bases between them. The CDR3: CASSIWAGGNQPQHF. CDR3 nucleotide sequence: TGTGCCAGTAGTATTTGGGCAGGGGGCAATCAGCCCCAGCATTTT.

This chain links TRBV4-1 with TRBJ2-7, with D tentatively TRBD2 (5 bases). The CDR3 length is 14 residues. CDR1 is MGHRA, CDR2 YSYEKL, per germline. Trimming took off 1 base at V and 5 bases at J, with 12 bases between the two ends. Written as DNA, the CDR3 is TGCGCCAGCAGCCAAGTCACGGGGTCGCACGAGCAGTACTTC. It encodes CASSQVTGSHEQYF.

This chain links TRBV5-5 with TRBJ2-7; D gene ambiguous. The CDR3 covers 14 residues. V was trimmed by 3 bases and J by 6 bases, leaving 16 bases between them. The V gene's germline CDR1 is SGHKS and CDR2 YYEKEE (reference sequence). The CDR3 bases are TGTGCCAGCAGCTCCGGTTCCTACACTGGCGAGCAGTACTTC. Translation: CASSSGSYTGEQYF.

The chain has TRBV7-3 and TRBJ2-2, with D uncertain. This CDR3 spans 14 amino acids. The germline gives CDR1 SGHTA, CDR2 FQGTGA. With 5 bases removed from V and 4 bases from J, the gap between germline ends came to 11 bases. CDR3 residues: CASSPHSATGELFF. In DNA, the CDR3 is TGTGCCAGCAGCCCACACTCAGCCACCGGGGAGCTGTTTTTT. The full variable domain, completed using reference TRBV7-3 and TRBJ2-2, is GAGVSQTPSNKVTEKGKYVELRCDPISGHTALYWYRQSLGQGPEFLIYFQGTGAADDSGLPNDRFFAVRPEGSVSTLKIQRTERGDSAVYLCASSPHSATGELFFGEGSRLTVL.

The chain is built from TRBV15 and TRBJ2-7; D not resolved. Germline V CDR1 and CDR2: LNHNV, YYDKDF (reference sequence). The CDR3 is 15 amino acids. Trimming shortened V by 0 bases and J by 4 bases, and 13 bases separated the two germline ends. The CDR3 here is CATSRDRQGSYEQYF. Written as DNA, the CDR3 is TGTGCCACCAGCAGAGATAGGCAAGGCTCTTACGAGCAGTACTTC.

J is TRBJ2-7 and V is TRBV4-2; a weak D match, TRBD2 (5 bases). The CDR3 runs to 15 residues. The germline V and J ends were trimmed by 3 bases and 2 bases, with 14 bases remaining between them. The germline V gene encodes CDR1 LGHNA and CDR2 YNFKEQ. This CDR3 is CASSQLSGGPYEQYF. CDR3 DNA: TGTGCCAGCAGCCAGTTGAGCGGAGGCCCCTACGAGCAGTACTTC.

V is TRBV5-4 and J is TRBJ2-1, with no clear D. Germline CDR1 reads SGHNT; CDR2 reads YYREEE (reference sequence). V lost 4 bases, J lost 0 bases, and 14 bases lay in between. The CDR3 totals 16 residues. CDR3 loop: CASSLSGSNSYNEQFF. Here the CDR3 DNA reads TGTGCCAGCAGCCTATCCGGGTCAAACTCCTACAATGAGCAGTTCTTC.

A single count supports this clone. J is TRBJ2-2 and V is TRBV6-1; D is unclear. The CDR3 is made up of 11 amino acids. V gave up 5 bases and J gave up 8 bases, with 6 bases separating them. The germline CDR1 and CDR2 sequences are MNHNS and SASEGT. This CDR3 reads CASSMAGELFF. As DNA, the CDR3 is TGTGCCAGCAGTATGGCAGGGGAGCTGTTTTTT.

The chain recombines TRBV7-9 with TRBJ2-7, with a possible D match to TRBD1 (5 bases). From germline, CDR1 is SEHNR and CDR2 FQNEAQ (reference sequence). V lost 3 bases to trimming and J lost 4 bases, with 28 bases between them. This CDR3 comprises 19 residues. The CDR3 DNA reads TGTGCCAGCAGCTTTTGCAGGGTCCCCAAAACCAGCGTTTGTTACGAGCAGTACTTC. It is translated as CASSFCRVPKTSVCYEQYF.